These 28 T cell receptor beta chains were all obtained from the same sample, sequenced in a study of T cell responses to AZD1222 COVID-19 vaccine. Assay used: immunoSEQ multiplex PCR; TCRdb lists only in-frame clones, some missing. The data hold over 110,000 clones, with just over 90% observed a single time. The sequences come from peripheral blood, collected on day 0 of AZD1222 vaccination. The receptors were gathered from an adult in good health.

V and J are TRBV30 and TRBJ2-1, with 7 nucleotides matching TRBD2. The J segment lost 9 bases and the V segment lost 2 bases, leaving 7 bases of the junction unmatched. CDR3 length equals 13 residues. Germline CDR1 is GTSNPN and CDR2 is SVGIG (reference sequence). The CDR3 reads CAWSSRREGEQFF. The CDR3 nucleotides are TGTGCCTGGAGTAGTCGTAGGGAGGGTGAGCAGTTCTTC. Full variable domain (remainder filled in from reference TRBV30 and TRBJ2-1): SQTIHQWPATLVQPVGSPLSLECTVEGTSNPNLYWYRQAAGRGLQLLFYSVGIGQISSEVPQNLSASRPQDRQFILSSKKLLLSDSGFYLCAWSSRREGEQFFGPGTRLTVL.

This clone was recorded a few times. The gene calls are TRBV19 and TRBJ2-7; 7 bases fit TRBD2. Per the germline V gene, CDR1 is LNHDA and CDR2 is SQIVND (reference sequence). Losses at the gene ends were 3 bases for V and 6 bases for J; bases not matched to a gene: 8. This CDR3 spans 14 amino acids. CDR3 coding DNA: TGTGCCAGTAGTATGTTAGGACTAGTATCCGAGCAGTACTTC. Amino acid sequence: CASSMLGLVSEQYF.

This chain links TRBV9 with TRBJ2-7; 7 bases line up with TRBD1. Germline trimming cut 4 bases from V and 0 bases from J; bases unmatched to any gene: 7. This CDR3 spans 15 amino acids. Germline CDR1 is SGDLS and CDR2 is YYNGEE. Here the CDR3 DNA reads TGTGCCAGCAGCTTACACGGGACAGCCTCCTACGAGCAGTACTTC. Translation: CASSLHGTASYEQYF. Filled out from reference TRBV9 and TRBJ2-7, the complete variable domain reads DSGVTQTPKHLITATGQRVTLRCSPRSGDLSVYWYQQSLDQGLQFLIQYYNGEERAKGNILERFSAQQFPDLHSELNLSSLELGDSALYFCASSLHGTASYEQYFGPGTRLTVT.

This chain connects TRBV3-1 (or the pseudogene TRBV3-2) to TRBJ2-3, with 9 nucleotides matching TRBD2. CDR3 length equals 15 residues. Germline CDR1 reads LGHDT; CDR2 reads YNNKEL (reference sequence). J was trimmed by 6 bases and V by 6 bases; bases with no gene match: 10. The CDR3 DNA reads TGTGCCAGCAGGGGACTAGCCCGTGGGCAGGATACGCAGTATTTT. Residues: CASRGLARGQDTQYF.

The CDR3, as DNA: TGTGCCAGCAGTGAGGAGCAGGGGGCAGGAGATACGCAGTATTTT. It encodes CASSEEQGAGDTQYF. V gene TRBV2 combines with J gene TRBJ2-3, with 8 nucleotides matching TRBD1. This CDR3 spans 15 amino acids. Germline V gives CDR1 SNHLY, CDR2 FYNNEI. V gave up 3 bases and J gave up 5 bases; unmatched junction bases: 7.

The chain employs TRBV3-1 (or the pseudogene TRBV3-2) and TRBJ2-3; D call uncertain. From germline, CDR1 is LGHDT and CDR2 YNNKEL (reference sequence). Trimming pared 4 bases from V and 0 bases from J, leaving 8 bases between. The CDR3 consists of 14 residues. CDR3 DNA: TGTGCCAGCAGCCCAATAATGAGCACAGATACGCAGTATTTT. Its translation is CASSPIMSTDTQYF.

The chain recombines TRBV30 with TRBJ1-5; D remains ambiguous. The germline CDR1 and CDR2 sequences are GTSNPN and SVGIG (reference sequence). The CDR3 runs to 15 residues. V was trimmed by 0 bases and J by 7 bases, leaving 16 bases between them. The CDR3 spells CAWSVRASLGQPQHF. The CDR3 coding sequence is TGTGCCTGGAGTGTAAGGGCCTCCTTAGGACAGCCCCAGCATTTT.

The rearrangement joins TRBV6-2 or TRBV6-3 to TRBJ2-7, with 8 bases aligning to TRBD1. The CDR3 totals 15 residues. Germline CDR1 reads MNHEY; CDR2 reads SVGEGT. The V segment lost 0 bases and the J segment 6 bases; nucleotides outside the gene matches: 7. The CDR3 region has the DNA TGTGCCAGCAGTTACTCAGGGCAGGGGGCTGTCGAGCAGTACTTC. Translation gives CASSYSGQGAVEQYF.

This clone was seen only a few times. The rearrangement joins TRBV28 to TRBJ1-5, with D uncertain. The CDR3 runs to 13 residues. Trimming left V 4 bases short and J 7 bases short, with 11 bases between. Germline CDR1 reads MDHEN; CDR2 reads SYDVKM. The CDR3, as DNA: TGTGCCAGCAGTTATCGGGCGGGACAGCCCCAGCATTTT. This encodes CASSYRAGQPQHF.

This clone appeared once. The CDR3: CASSQDWTSGQTQYF. DNA of the CDR3: TGTGCCAGCAGCCAAGACTGGACATCGGGCCAAACCCAGTACTTC. This rearrangement joins TRBV3-1 (or the pseudogene TRBV3-2) to TRBJ2-5, with a possible D match to TRBD1 (5 bases). The CDR3 extends over 15 amino acids. V lost 0 bases and J lost 8, with 16 bases in between. Looked up from germline, CDR1 is LGHDT and CDR2 is YNNKEL (reference sequence).

The J gene is TRBJ2-3, the V gene TRBV7-9; tentative D call: TRBD2 (7 bases). The CDR3 is made up of 16 amino acids. The germline V and J ends were trimmed by 4 bases and 1 base, with 15 bases remaining between them. Germline lookup yields CDR1 SEHNR and CDR2 FQNEAQ (reference sequence). The CDR3 spells CASSSMGGLGTDTQYF. The CDR3 region has the DNA TGTGCCAGCAGCTCGATGGGGGGGCTGGGCACAGATACGCAGTATTTT.

The count of this clone is one. The rearrangement joins TRBV2 to TRBJ2-7; a possible D gene is TRBD1 (5 bases). The germline CDR1 and CDR2 sequences are SNHLY and FYNNEI. This CDR3 region has 14 residues. Trimming removed 4 bases from V and 3 bases from J, with 13 bases in between. CDR3 amino acids: CASSVVGQNYEQYF. The DNA of the CDR3 is TGTGCCAGCAGTGTAGTAGGACAAAACTACGAGCAGTACTTC. The full variable domain, completed using reference TRBV2 and TRBJ2-7, is EPEVTQTPSHQVTQMGQEVILRCVPISNHLYFYWYRQILGQKVEFLVSFYNNEISEKSEIFDDQFSVERPDGSNFTLKIRSTKLEDSAMYFCASSVVGQNYEQYFGPGTRLTVT.

This chain links TRBV19 with TRBJ1-5, with 7 bases lining up with TRBD1. The germline CDR1 and CDR2 sequences are LNHDA and SQIVND (reference sequence). Trimming removed 8 bases from V and 10 bases from J; junction bases left unmatched: 8. This CDR3 spans 12 amino acids. CDR3 region: CASGQVRGPQHF. CDR3 in DNA: TGTGCCAGTGGACAGGTTCGTGGACCCCAGCATTTT.

This chain connects TRBV4-1 to TRBJ1-1, with TRBD1 matching 10 bases. CDR1 is MGHRA and CDR2 is YSYEKL in the germline V gene. After removal of 3 bases from V and 5 bases from J, the junction contained 12 bases not matched to a gene. The CDR3 loop spans 17 amino acids. DNA of the CDR3: TGCGCCAGCAGCCAGACACCGGGACAGGGGATTCAGACTGAAGCTTTCTTT. It encodes CASSQTPGQGIQTEAFF.

The chain is built from TRBV7-2 and TRBJ2-1, with a possible D match to TRBD2 (5 bases). Germline values: CDR1 SGHTA, CDR2 FQGNSA. V shed 1 base and J shed 4 bases, with 11 bases lying between them. CDR3 size: 15 residues. The CDR3: CASSLDLSGYNEQFF. CDR3 nucleotide sequence: TGTGCCAGCAGCTTAGACCTGTCGGGATACAATGAGCAGTTCTTC. Full variable domain (missing parts from reference TRBV7-2 and TRBJ2-1): GAGVSQSPSNKVTEKGKDVELRCDPISGHTALYWYRQSLGQGLEFLIYFQGNSAPDKSGLPSDRFSAERTGGSVSTLTIQRTQQEDSAVYLCASSLDLSGYNEQFFGPGTRLTVL.

This clone was found a few times. The chain has TRBV7-9 and TRBJ2-7, with 14 bases lining up with TRBD2. The junction had 7 bases not matched to a gene; V was cut back by 3 bases and J by 0 bases. The CDR3 length is 18 residues. Per germline, CDR1 SEHNR and CDR2 FQNEAQ (reference sequence). Here the CDR3 DNA reads TGTGCCAGCAGCTTGGCGGGACTAGCGGGAGTTCCCTCCTACGAGCAGTACTTC. Its protein is CASSLAGLAGVPSYEQYF. Using reference TRBV7-9 and TRBJ2-7 for the parts outside the CDR3, the full variable domain is DTGVSQNPRHKITKRGQNVTFRCDPISEHNRLYWYRQTLGQGPEFLTYFQNEAQLEKSRLLSDRFSAERPKGSFSTLEIQRTEQGDSAMYLCASSLAGLAGVPSYEQYFGPGTRLTVT.

The gene calls are TRBV9 and TRBJ1-2, with TRBD1 matching over 7 bases. The CDR3 sequence is 16 residues long. Germline CDR1 and CDR2: SGDLS and YYNGEE. V shed 1 base, J shed 2 bases, and the junction held 8 bases outside the gene matches. CDR3 region: CASSVHSLDRNYGYTF. The CDR3 DNA sequence: TGTGCCAGCAGCGTACATTCCCTGGACAGGAACTATGGCTACACCTTC.

This clone came up a few times. In DNA form, the CDR3 reads TGTGCCACATCAGGGTTCCCGAACACTGAAGCTTTCTTT. The encoded protein is CATSGFPNTEAFF. The rearrangement uses TRBV10-3 and TRBJ1-1; TRBD1 might be the D (5 bases). Per the germline V gene, CDR1 is ENHRY and CDR2 is SYGVKD. The CDR3 spans 13 residues. Trimming cost V 10 bases and J 1 base, with 13 bases left between them.

The chain recombines TRBV5-1 with TRBJ2-7, with D perhaps matching TRBD1 or TRBD2 (5 bases each). The CDR3 length is 15 residues. Germline CDR1 is SGHRS and CDR2 is YFSETQ. V lost 5 bases to trimming and J lost 7 bases, with 22 bases between them. CDR3 residues: CASRSWDGSPPEQYF. In DNA, the CDR3 is TGCGCCAGCAGGTCCTGGGACGGAAGCCCCCCAGAGCAGTACTTC.

The J gene is TRBJ2-7, the V gene TRBV7-8; weak D call: TRBD2 (5 bases). CDR1 and CDR2 from the germline V gene are SGHVS and FQNEAQ. CDR3 size: 14 residues. Trimming removed 1 base from V and 6 bases from J, with 13 bases in between. The CDR3 loop reads CASSLVGGLSEQYF. CDR3 sequence (DNA): TGTGCCAGCAGCTTAGTAGGCGGGTTGAGCGAGCAGTACTTC.

This chain joins TRBV10-2 and TRBJ1-2; the match to TRBD1 covers 8 bases. The CDR3 sequence is 13 residues long. After removal of 6 bases from V and 6 bases from J, the junction contained 6 bases not matched to a gene. Germline V gene lookup returns CDR1 WSHSY and CDR2 SAAADI. Here the CDR3 DNA reads TGCGCCAGCAGGGGACAGGTTTCGGATGGCTACACCTTC. This encodes CASRGQVSDGYTF.

This chain links TRBV5-1 with TRBJ2-7, with TRBD1 matching over 9 bases. CDR1 SGHRS and CDR2 YFSETQ come from the germline V gene. The CDR3 has 15 amino acids. V gave up 2 bases and J gave up 5 bases; unmatched junction bases: 8. CDR3 DNA sequence: TGCGCCAGCAGCTTAACCGGGACAGGGATCGACGAGCAGTACTTC. Its translation: CASSLTGTGIDEQYF.

V and J are TRBV20-1 and TRBJ1-2; D is unresolved. Germline loops: CDR1 DFQATT, CDR2 SNEGSKA (reference sequence). CDR3 size: 11 residues. V lost 6 bases and J 3 bases, leaving 8 bases between the germline ends. The CDR3 nucleotides are TGCAGTGCCCCCACGGACTATGGCTACACCTTC. This encodes CSAPTDYGYTF.

CDR3 protein: CATSRVGRPSPLHF. In DNA form, the CDR3 reads TGTGCCACCAGCAGAGTAGGTCGGCCCTCACCCCTCCACTTT. The chain employs TRBV15 and TRBJ1-6; no clear D. CDR1 and CDR2 from the germline V gene are LNHNV and YYDKDF (reference sequence). The CDR3 spans 14 residues. V dropped 1 base and J dropped 10 bases, with 11 bases sitting between them.

This clone appeared a single time. The V and J genes are TRBV14 and TRBJ2-7; TRBD2 might be the D (6 bases). V lost 4 bases and J 5 bases, leaving 24 bases between the germline ends. The CDR3 extends over 17 amino acids. Germline loops: CDR1 SGHDN, CDR2 FVKESK. The DNA for the CDR3 is TGTGCCAGCAGCCCCCGGGAGTACAGGACCTTCCCCAACGAGCAGTACTTC. It translates to CASSPREYRTFPNEQYF.

The chain combines TRBV12-2 with TRBJ1-4. TRBV12-2 corresponds to a pseudogene. This CDR3 has 14 residues. The CDR3 sequence: CASRAARVKEKLFF. Here the CDR3 DNA reads TGTGCAAGTCGCGCCGCAAGGGTGAAGGAAAAACTGTTTTTT.

The CDR3 here is CVAGRNQETQYF. CDR3 nucleotides: TGTGTCGCGGGGCGTAACCAAGAGACCCAGTACTTC. The J gene is TRBJ2-5, the V gene TRBV7-8, with a weak D call TRBD2 (6 bases). CDR1 is SGHVS and CDR2 is FQNEAQ in the germline V gene. The CDR3 totals 12 residues.

The chain combines TRBV6-5 with TRBJ2-5; D call uncertain. Trimming left V 4 bases short and J 5 bases short, with 8 bases between. CDR1 and CDR2 (germline): MNHEY, SVGAGI. The CDR3 is made up of 12 amino acids. CDR3: CASSLSGETQYF. The CDR3 DNA follows: TGTGCCAGCAGTTTGTCTGGGGAGACCCAGTACTTC.